A single sample is the source of the 26 T cell receptor beta chains below, sequenced in a study of cytomegalovirus exposure and HLA in healthy donors. Researchers ran the PCR with 60 Vbeta and 13 Jbeta primers. Clones were sequenced by immunoSEQ multiplex PCR, and TCRdb holds only the in-frame ones, with some missing. The sample is made up of 60,000 or so clones, and the top ten hold about 9.2% of it. Source material: PBMCs. Receptor source: a man in his fifties in good health and CMV-seropositive.

The chain joins TRBV29-1 to TRBJ1-4, with TRBD1 matching over 8 bases. The CDR3 is 13 amino acids. V shed 6 bases and J 4 bases; nucleotides not matched to a gene: 4. Germline CDR1 is SQVTM and CDR2 is ANQGSEA. CDR3 sequence reads: CSVLGQGNEKLFF. The CDR3 DNA follows: TGCAGCGTCCTAGGACAGGGTAATGAAAAACTGTTTTTT.

As DNA, the CDR3 is TGTGCCAGCTCAGTCGACAGGGCCTTGAACACTGAAGCTTTCTTT. Translating gives CASSVDRALNTEAFF. This chain joins TRBV18 and TRBJ1-1; TRBD1 matches 7 bases. Germline CDR1 and CDR2: KGHSH and LQKENI. After removal of 5 bases from V and 0 bases from J, the junction contained 6 bases not matched to a gene. This CDR3 region has 15 residues. The full variable domain, with the rest looked up from reference TRBV18 and TRBJ1-1, is NAGVMQNPRHLVRRRGQEARLRCSPMKGHSHVYWYRQLPEEGLKFMVYLQKENIIDESGMPKERFSAEFPKEGPSILRIQQVVRGDSAAYFCASSVDRALNTEAFFGQGTRLTVV.

The chain's CDR3 is CASSTGQGANIQYF. CDR3 bases: TGTGCCAGCAGCACAGGCCAGGGGGCAAACATTCAGTACTTC. V and J are TRBV7-9 and TRBJ2-4; 8 nucleotides line up with TRBD1. This CDR3 is 14 amino acids long. V lost 5 bases to trimming and J lost 6 bases; unmatched junction nucleotides: 6. Germline-derived CDR1 and CDR2 are SEHNR and FQNEAQ (reference sequence).

This rearrangement joins TRBV19 to TRBJ1-2, with D tentatively TRBD1 (6 bases). The V end lost 6 bases, the J end lost 2 bases, and 16 bases lay between the germline ends. This CDR3 is built from 15 residues. CDR1 LNHDA and CDR2 SQIVND come from the germline V gene (reference sequence). CDR3 DNA: TGTGCCAGTAGCCTTGACAGGCCGCACAACTATGGCTACACCTTC. As protein: CASSLDRPHNYGYTF.

On this clone itself: One end of the junction fails to match germline, which may point to a read error. The V call is TRBV28, the J call TRBJ1-1; D is undetermined. This CDR3 contains 9 residues. The germline V gene encodes CDR1 MDHEN and CDR2 SYDVKM. The CDR3, as DNA: TGTGCCAGCGGCCCGTTCGTGTATTTT. Residues: CASGPFVYF.

J is TRBJ2-7 and V is TRBV4-3; 10 bases are shared with TRBD1. Unmatched junction bases numbered 12, after V lost 4 bases and J lost 6 bases. The CDR3 consists of 16 residues. The germline gives CDR1 LGHNA, CDR2 YSLEER. This chain's CDR3 is CASSPHPGTGVFEQYF. The CDR3 nucleotides are TGCGCCAGCAGCCCTCACCCCGGGACAGGGGTTTTCGAGCAGTACTTC.

The rearrangement links TRBV6-4 to TRBJ2-1, with 7 positions matching TRBD2. This CDR3 is built from 15 residues. With 3 bases clipped from V and 1 base from J, the junction kept 3 bases outside the gene matches. The V gene's germline CDR1 is MRHNA and CDR2 SNTAGT. The CDR3 DNA is TGTGCCAGCAGTGATTCTAGCGGTTCCTACAATGAGCAGTTCTTC. Translated: CASSDSSGSYNEQFF.

CDR3 sequence (DNA): TGCGCCAGCAGCCTCACAGGGGGGAACACTGAAGCTTTCTTT. Residues: CASSLTGGNTEAFF. The genes are TRBV5-1 and TRBJ1-1; 8 bases are shared with TRBD1. Trimming cost V 4 bases and J 1 base; bases outside gene matches: 3. CDR3 size: 14 residues. Germline CDR1 reads SGHRS; CDR2 reads YFSETQ.

The rearrangement links TRBV7-9 to TRBJ1-2; maybe TRBD1 (6 bases). Germline V gene sequence: CDR1 SEHNR, CDR2 FQNEAQ (reference sequence). The CDR3 contains 16 residues. Trimming cost V 5 bases and J 4 bases, with 20 bases left between them. CDR3 in amino acids: CASSDTGQSSGYGYTF. The CDR3 DNA follows: TGTGCCAGCAGCGATACCGGACAGTCTTCAGGCTATGGCTACACCTTC.

This chain uses TRBV6-5 with TRBJ1-2, with a weak D call TRBD1 (5 bases). The germline V and J ends were trimmed by 3 bases and 5 bases, with 13 bases remaining between them. Germline assignment: CDR1 MNHEY and CDR2 SVGAGI. The CDR3 is made up of 14 amino acids. CDR3 sequence (DNA): TGTGCCAGCAGTTATAACCGCGGGACTTATGGCTACACCTTC. As protein: CASSYNRGTYGYTF.

J is TRBJ1-5 and V is TRBV11-2; 7 bases align to TRBD1. Germline V gene sequence: CDR1 SGHAT, CDR2 FQNNGV. J gave up 1 base and V 5 bases, and 2 bases lay outside the gene matches. The CDR3 totals 14 residues. In nucleotides, the CDR3 is TGTGCCAGCAGCCAGACAGGGAGCAATCAGCCCCAGCATTTT. This encodes CASSQTGSNQPQHF.

The chain joins TRBV29-1 to TRBJ2-7, with D tentatively TRBD1 (6 bases). V shed 4 bases and J shed 1 base, with 11 bases lying between them. Germline CDR1 SQVTM, CDR2 ANQGSEA. The CDR3 loop spans 13 amino acids. CDR3 sequence reads: CSVVQGPSYEQYF. The CDR3 DNA follows: TGCAGCGTTGTGCAGGGGCCGTCCTACGAGCAGTACTTC.

The V gene is TRBV4-2, the J gene TRBJ2-5, with a weak D call TRBD2 (6 bases). CDR3 length: 14 amino acids. Looked up from germline, CDR1 is LGHNA and CDR2 is YNFKEQ. Trimming stripped 1 base from V and 4 bases from J, with 10 bases between. The CDR3 sequence: CASSQGGVGETQYF. In DNA, the CDR3 is TGTGCCAGCAGCCAAGGCGGGGTTGGAGAGACCCAGTACTTC.

This rearrangement joins TRBV28 to TRBJ2-5, with a tentative D call TRBD2 (6 bases). This CDR3 contains 15 residues. V lost 6 bases, J lost 1 base, and 15 bases lay in between. The germline V gene has CDR1 MDHEN and CDR2 SYDVKM. The CDR3 bases are TGTGCCAGCAGCGATATGGGACTCGGCCAAGAGACCCAGTACTTC. It specifies CASSDMGLGQETQYF.

The chain joins TRBV6-1 to TRBJ1-4, with D uncertain. Germline V gene data show CDR1 as MNHNS and CDR2 as SASEGT. This CDR3 region has 18 residues. V lost 3 bases and J 5 bases, leaving 22 bases between the germline ends. The CDR3 protein is CASSDCPSLLVDNEKLFF. Here the CDR3 DNA reads TGTGCCAGCAGTGACTGTCCAAGTCTCCTAGTCGACAATGAAAAACTGTTTTTT.

The chain carries TRBV4-3 and TRBJ2-6; a possible D gene is TRBD1 (6 bases). Trimming removed 4 bases at V and 2 bases at J, with 9 bases between. The V gene's germline CDR1 is LGHNA and CDR2 YSLEER. The CDR3 runs to 15 residues. The CDR3 here is CASSPQGTGANVLTF. The DNA of the CDR3 is TGCGCCAGCAGCCCTCAGGGGACTGGGGCCAACGTCCTGACTTTC.

The chain's CDR3 is CASSPGGTTDTQYF. For the CDR3, the DNA is TGTGCCAGCAGCCCAGGGGGGACCACAGATACGCAGTATTTT. The V and J genes are TRBV7-2 and TRBJ2-3; TRBD1 is a possible D gene (7 bases). Germline V CDR1 and CDR2: SGHTA, FQGNSA. Deletions cut 5 bases from V and 2 bases from J, with 11 bases between. The CDR3 runs to 14 residues.

The chain employs TRBV15 and TRBJ2-7; D call uncertain. Germline V gives CDR1 LNHNV, CDR2 YYDKDF (reference sequence). Trimming removed 3 bases at V and 6 bases at J, with 12 bases between. This CDR3 has 13 residues. CDR3 in DNA: TGTGCCACCAGCAGTGCCGCCCGAGGCGAGCAGTACTTC. As protein: CATSSAARGEQYF.

The DNA for the CDR3 is TGTGCCAGCAGTGAAGCGCTGAATAGCGGGGGGGCTAGAGATACGCAGTATTTT. This encodes CASSEALNSGGARDTQYF. This chain uses TRBV6-1 with TRBJ2-3; 11 bases line up with TRBD2. The trim removed 0 bases at V and 5 bases at J, leaving 10 bases unmatched. This CDR3 comprises 18 residues. Germline CDR1 MNHNS, CDR2 SASEGT.

The chain links TRBV5-6 to TRBJ2-5; D call uncertain. Trimming took off 0 bases at V and 2 bases at J, with 5 bases between the two ends. The CDR3 is made up of 13 amino acids. Germline loops: CDR1 SGHDT, CDR2 YYEEEE. CDR3 coding DNA: TGTGCCAGCAGCTTGGAGCTGCAAGAGACCCAGTACTTC. Its translation: CASSLELQETQYF.

This CDR3 is CTSSPLVAPLNEKLFF. In DNA form, the CDR3 reads TGCACCAGCAGTCCCCTCGTGGCTCCCTTAAATGAAAAACTGTTTTTT. The J gene is TRBJ1-4, the V gene TRBV1; TRBD1 reflects the table's D call only, with no check against the DNA. TRBV1 is a documented pseudogene. This CDR3 region has 16 residues.

The chain is built from TRBV5-4 and TRBJ2-3, with D perhaps matching TRBD2 (5 bases). Germline V gene data show CDR1 as SGHNT and CDR2 as YYREEE (reference sequence). Trimming removed 0 bases from V and 2 bases from J, with 13 bases in between. The CDR3 sequence is 16 residues long. CDR3 sequence: CASSLVAGTPTDTQYF. For the CDR3, the DNA is TGTGCCAGCAGCTTGGTTGCGGGTACCCCCACAGATACGCAGTATTTT.

The V call is TRBV5-4, the J call TRBJ2-5; 11 nucleotides agree with TRBD2. The CDR3 length is 16 residues. V gave up 3 bases and J gave up 4 bases; unmatched junction bases: 8. Germline V gene data show CDR1 as SGHNT and CDR2 as YYREEE (reference sequence). The CDR3 coding sequence is TGTGCCAGCAGCTCTCGGGGTAGCGGGGGGGTAGAGACCCAGTACTTC. Protein product: CASSSRGSGGVETQYF. Supplemented by reference TRBV5-4 and TRBJ2-5, the full variable domain reads ETGVTQSPTHLIKTRGQQVTLRCSSQSGHNTVSWYQQALGQGPQFIFQYYREEENGRGNFPPRFSGLQFPNYSSELNVNALELDDSALYLCASSSRGSGGVETQYFGPGTRLLVL.

The rearrangement links TRBV19 to TRBJ2-3; D is perhaps TRBD2 (6 bases). The germline gives CDR1 LNHDA, CDR2 SQIVND (reference sequence). V shed 5 bases and J shed 1 base, with 22 bases lying between them. The CDR3 length is 18 residues. Here the CDR3 DNA reads TGTGCCAGTAGTCGATCGTTTGCGTCCTCGGGGGGCACAGATACGCAGTATTTT. Residues: CASSRSFASSGGTDTQYF.

The chain uses TRBV18 and TRBJ1-5; the match to TRBD1 covers 7 bases. The CDR3 consists of 15 residues. V lost 5 bases to trimming and J lost 2 bases; unmatched junction nucleotides: 6. CDR1 is KGHSH and CDR2 is LQKENI in the germline V gene. The CDR3 DNA sequence: TGTGCCAGCTCAAAGCAGGGGGAAGGCAATCAGCCCCAGCATTTT. It yields the protein CASSKQGEGNQPQHF.

V is TRBV4-3 and J is TRBJ2-7, with 8 bases that match TRBD2. The germline gives CDR1 LGHNA, CDR2 YSLEER. Losses at the gene ends were 7 bases for V and 1 base for J; bases not matched to a gene: 6. This CDR3 comprises 14 residues. The CDR3 reads CASTNRGGSYEQYF. The CDR3 DNA is TGCGCCAGCACCAACCGGGGGGGGTCCTACGAGCAGTACTTC.